This entry is about one TCR beta chain. Per germline, CDR1 SGHRS and CDR2 YFSETQ. The V and J ends lost 5 bases and 6 bases respectively, with 20 bases between them. The CDR3 loop spans 16 amino acids. The data were taken from a study of shared clonotypes between healthy human individuals. Study summary: A couple of women and a few men aged 18 to 49 served as donors.

Assay runs were performed at deep level. TCRdb keeps only in-frame clones here, not all; method: immunoSEQ multiplex PCR. The data contain hundreds of thousands of clones, approximately 73% of them seen just once; the ten biggest clones take up around 2%. CD4+ cells yielded CD45RA+ naive and CD45RA-negative memory subsets. The sequence was collected from a woman aged 25 to 39 in good health. The chain employs TRBV5-1 and TRBJ2-2, with D unresolved. Sequenced: memory CD4+ T cells sorted from blood. Specified subset: CD45RA-negative fraction. CDR3 in DNA: TGCGCCAGCAGAATCCGAGACCAAGTTCGGGCCGGGGAGCTGTTTTTT. It yields the protein CASRIRDQVRAGELFF.